These T cell receptor beta chains were read from a single sample in a study of blood T cell repertoires in COVID-19. TCRdb keeps only in-frame clones here, not all; method: immunoSEQ multiplex PCR. Among under 250,000 clones, around nine tenths were seen once, and the ten largest hold around 6.9%. Input material: peripheral blood. The source of these receptors is a man in his sixties who had recovered from COVID-19. Both conserved end residues are part of each CDR3. The order of the fields is D gene, J gene, V gene, clone size, CDR3 DNA, CDR3 protein. D genes are given only for firm matches. Expanded clones get a size class; other rows say once, few or many, or leave the size out.

TRBD2	TRBJ2-1	TRBV6-6	NA	TGTGCCAGCATAAGGGAACTAGCGGGCGTTAATGAGCAGTTCTTC	CASIRELAGVNEQFF
NA	TRBJ2-7	TRBV7-9	few	TGTGCCAGCAGCTGGGACTCCTCCTACGAGCAGTACTTC	CASSWDSSYEQYF
TRBD2	TRBJ2-5	TRBV27	NA	TGTGCCAGCAGTTTGTCTAGCGGGGGATGGGAGACCCAGTACTTC	CASSLSSGGWETQYF
TRBD2	TRBJ2-1	TRBV18	NA	TGTGCCAGCTCACAGGACGGATTCGGGGCTACTAGCGGGAGTCTAGTCGGGCAGTTCTTC	CASSQDGFGATSGSLVGQFF
NA	TRBJ2-3	TRBV9	NA	TGTGCCAGCAGCGGAATACAGGGCACAGATACGCAGTATTTT	CASSGIQGTDTQYF
NA	TRBJ1-2	TRBV27	NA	TGTGCCAGCAGTTTCCGGGGGAACTATGGCTACACCTTC	CASSFRGNYGYTF
NA	TRBJ1-6	TRBV28	NA	TGTGCCAGCAGTTTCCCACCTCAGGGGTTGAGTTACTCACCCCTCCACTTT	CASSFPPQGLSYSPLHF
TRBD1	TRBJ2-1	TRBV6-5	NA	TGTGCCAGCAGGGGACAGGAACTGTACAATGAGCAGTTCTTC	CASRGQELYNEQFF
NA	TRBJ2-1	TRBV6-5	NA	TGTGCCAGCAGTTATGGTGCGTCCTCCTACAATGAGCAGTTCTTC	CASSYGASSYNEQFF
NA	TRBJ1-2	TRBV4-2	NA	TGTGCCAGCAGCCAAGAATGGCGGGTGGGTGGCTACACCTTC	CASSQEWRVGGYTF